This entry describes one T cell receptor beta chain. This sample stems from a study of blood T cells in healthy people across ages. Through a sample-barcoded 5' primer and a J-beta primer mix, a second PCR was run for roughly 6 to 11 cycles. Each cDNA molecule received a tag from a template-switch adaptor that had 12 random nucleotides. TCRdb reprocessed the 5' RACE reads with MiXCR, giving one entry per CDR3 protein. This sample carries about 730,000 distinct CDR3 sequences, around 40% of them seen once, and the ten largest clones take 20% to 25%. The CDR3 sequence is 15 residues long. Germline V gene data show CDR1 as LGHDT and CDR2 as YNNKEL (reference sequence). The germline V and J ends were trimmed by 2 bases and 5 bases, with 13 bases remaining between them.

Sequencing input: blood. The sequence derives from a woman aged 60-75 years in good health. The chain recombines TRBV3-1 with TRBJ2-1; no definite D call. The CDR3 region is CASSQRVWADNEQFF. CDR3 in DNA: TGTGCCAGCAGCCAACGGGTCTGGGCCGACAATGAGCAGTTCTTC.